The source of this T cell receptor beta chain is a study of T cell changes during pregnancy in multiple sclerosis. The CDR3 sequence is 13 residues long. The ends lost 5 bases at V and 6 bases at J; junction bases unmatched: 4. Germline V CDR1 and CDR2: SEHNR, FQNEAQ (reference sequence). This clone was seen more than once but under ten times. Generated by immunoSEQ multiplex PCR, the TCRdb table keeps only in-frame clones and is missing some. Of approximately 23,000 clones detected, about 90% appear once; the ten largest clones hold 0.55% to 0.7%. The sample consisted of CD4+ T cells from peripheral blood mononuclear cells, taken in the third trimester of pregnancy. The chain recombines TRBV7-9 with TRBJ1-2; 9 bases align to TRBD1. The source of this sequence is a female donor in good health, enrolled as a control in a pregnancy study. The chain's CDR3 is CASSRDRADGYTF. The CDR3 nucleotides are TGTGCCAGCAGCCGGGACAGGGCCGATGGCTACACCTTC.